This TCR beta chain was documented in a study of T cell repertoires in cytomegalovirus infection. TCRdb passed the reads through MiXCR, listing each CDR3 protein once. The table records hundreds of thousands of distinct CDR3 sequences, around 32% of them present only once. The V and J ends lost 2 bases and 8 bases respectively, with 18 bases between them. The CDR3 consists of 15 residues. Germline V gives CDR1 SGHTA, CDR2 FQGNSA. This clonotype has ten or more counts. The antigen is not known. The rearrangement uses TRBV7-2 and TRBJ1-2, with a tentative D call TRBD1 (5 bases). Sequenced here: cultured PBMCs, sampled from culture after CMV antigen stimulation. The receptor was isolated from a human donor in good health (CMV status not recorded). Some clones in this sample may be carry-over from other donors' samples. CDR3 coding DNA: TGTGCCAGCAGCTTACGGGACTCTAATTCGAGGGGCTACACCTTC. It encodes CASSLRDSNSRGYTF.